The present T cell receptor (beta chain) was sequenced within a study of cytomegalovirus exposure and HLA in healthy donors. Findings of the study overall: The study flagged some 170 TCR beta chains as cytomegalovirus-associated. In a later analysis, compared with equally common non-associated chains, HLA-associated beta chains were more expanded.

The CDR3 is 19 residues long. In germline, CDR1 is LGHNA, CDR2 YSLEER. The V and J ends lost 0 bases and 5 bases, in that order; junction bases with no gene match: 17. The PCR was carried out with 60 Vbeta primers and 13 Jbeta primers. Sequenced by immunoSEQ multiplex PCR; TCRdb stores in-frame clones only, minus some. The data contain roughly 160,000 clones, approximately 80% of them seen just once; the ten biggest clones take up 0.95% to 1.5%. Regarding this clone: Its cognate antigen is unknown.

Specimen: PBMCs. The origin of this receptor is a boy younger than 10 in good health and CMV-seronegative. J is TRBJ2-7 and V is TRBV4-3; 9 nucleotides align to TRBD2. CDR3 sequence: CASSQDDSAGGPKSDEQYV. The CDR3 nucleotides read TGCGCCAGCAGCCAAGATGATTCGGCGGGGGGGCCTAAGAGCGACGAGCAGTACGTC.